What follows are 20 T cell receptor beta chains derived from one specimen sequenced in a study of T cell repertoires in cytomegalovirus infection. TCRdb passed the reads through MiXCR, listing each CDR3 protein once. The table records some 300,000 distinct CDR3 sequences, 8% to 10% of them present only once. Material for sequencing was PBMCs. These receptors originate from a human donor in good health (CMV status not recorded). Some clones in this sample may be carry-over from other donors' samples.

There are many counts of this clonotype. V usage is TRBV7-6 and J usage is TRBJ1-6; a possible D gene is TRBD1 (5 bases). CDR3 size: 13 residues. Germline V CDR1 and CDR2: SGHVS, FNYEAQ. V dropped 7 bases and J dropped 6 bases, with 10 bases sitting between them. Here the CDR3 DNA reads TGTGCCAGCACCCGGGACCTTAATTCACCCCTCCACTTT. It encodes CASTRDLNSPLHF.

Many counts were recorded for this clonotype. The chain recombines TRBV6-5 with TRBJ2-3, with D possibly matching TRBD2 (5 bases). V lost 2 bases and J lost 0, with 12 bases in between. The CDR3 has 16 residues. CDR1 MNHEY and CDR2 SVGAGI come from the germline V gene. Here the CDR3 reads CASSYGSGSSTDTQYF. The CDR3 DNA reads TGTGCCAGCAGTTACGGAAGCGGATCTAGCACAGATACGCAGTATTTT.

This clonotype occurred many times. The CDR3 bases are TGTGCCAGCAGCTTAGCGACGGGGCTTAGCAATCAGCCCCAGCATTTT. The encoded protein is CASSLATGLSNQPQHF. The chain carries TRBV7-2 and TRBJ1-5; a weak D match, TRBD1 (5 bases). The CDR3 covers 16 residues. Trimming left V 0 bases short and J 0 bases short, with 9 bases between. Germline lookup yields CDR1 SGHTA and CDR2 FQGNSA.

This sequence joins TRBV13 and TRBJ2-3; D remains unclear. CDR1 is PRHDT and CDR2 is FYEKMQ in the germline V gene (reference sequence). Trimming removed 4 bases at V and 2 bases at J, with 13 bases between. The CDR3 is 15 residues long. For the CDR3, the DNA is TGTGCCAGCAGCTCCATGGTCCCCAACACAGATACGCAGTATTTT. Its protein is CASSSMVPNTDTQYF.

This clonotype was found a few times. The rearrangement links TRBV9 to TRBJ1-1, with D perhaps matching TRBD1 (5 bases). Per germline, CDR1 SGDLS and CDR2 YYNGEE. V lost 3 bases and J 4 bases, leaving 16 bases between the germline ends. The length of the CDR3 is 15 residues. The CDR3 coding sequence is TGTGCCAGCAGCGCTCGGGGGGGTGATGGCACTGAAGCTTTCTTT. This encodes CASSARGGDGTEAFF.

This clonotype was counted ten times or more. The chain has TRBV7-2 and TRBJ2-3; D possibly corresponds to TRBD2 (5 bases). The germline CDR1 and CDR2 sequences are SGHTA and FQGNSA. V lost 0 bases and J 6 bases, leaving 19 bases between the germline ends. CDR3 length: 17 residues. The chain's CDR3 is CASSLAFLTNRGDTQYF. The DNA of the CDR3 is TGTGCCAGCAGCTTAGCCTTCCTGACTAACCGCGGGGATACGCAGTATTTT. The variable domain in full, completed from reference TRBV7-2 and TRBJ2-3, reads GAGVSQSPSNKVTEKGKDVELRCDPISGHTALYWYRQSLGQGLEFLIYFQGNSAPDKSGLPSDRFSAERTGGSVSTLTIQRTQQEDSAVYLCASSLAFLTNRGDTQYFGPGTRLTVL.

This clonotype has a count of ten or more. This rearrangement joins TRBV7-2 to TRBJ2-4; TRBD1 matches at 8 bases. The CDR3 has 17 residues. Germline CDR1 and CDR2: SGHTA and FQGNSA. V lost 2 bases, J lost 1 base, and 7 bases stayed unmatched. The CDR3 DNA reads as TGTGCCAGCAGCTTAAATCGACAGGGGTTTGCCAAAAACATTCAGTACTTC. It translates to CASSLNRQGFAKNIQYF.

This clonotype was detected ten times or more. This chain uses TRBV28 with TRBJ1-6; D perhaps matches TRBD1 (5 bases). CDR1 is MDHEN and CDR2 is SYDVKM in the germline V gene. V lost 7 bases to trimming and J lost 9 bases, with 19 bases between them. This CDR3 is built from 15 residues. CDR3 bases: TGTGCCAGCAACGGGAGGGGACCTTCAGGTTCACCCCTCCACTTT. It specifies CASNGRGPSGSPLHF.

This clonotype was counted ten times or more. This sequence joins TRBV6-6 and TRBJ1-1, with TRBD1 matching over 10 bases. Trimming took 5 bases from V and 4 from J; bases not matched to a gene: 4. Germline V lookup: CDR1 MNHNY, CDR2 SVGAGI (reference sequence). The CDR3 contains 14 residues. CDR3 sequence (DNA): TGTGCCAGCAGTACCCGACAGGGGGCCACTGAAGCTTTCTTT. It specifies CASSTRQGATEAFF.

The genes are TRBV19 and TRBJ1-1; 7 bases match TRBD1. With V trimmed by 0 bases and J by 1 base, 11 bases remained unmatched. This CDR3 is built from 18 residues. Germline V gene data show CDR1 as LNHDA and CDR2 as SQIVND (reference sequence). CDR3 protein: CASSIEGTAPTKNTEAFF. The CDR3 coding sequence is TGTGCCAGTAGTATAGAAGGGACAGCTCCCACGAAGAACACTGAAGCTTTCTTT.

The genes are TRBV2 and TRBJ1-2; no clear D. Between the trimmed V and J ends, which lost 7 bases and 4 bases, there was a span of 10 bases. CDR1 is SNHLY and CDR2 is FYNNEI in the germline V gene. This CDR3 has 12 amino acids. In nucleotides, the CDR3 is TGTGCCAGCATTGACGGGGTCTATGGCTACACCTTC. This gives the protein CASIDGVYGYTF.

This clonotype has more than one count but fewer than ten. The chain links TRBV6-5 to TRBJ2-2, with D perhaps TRBD1 (6 bases). CDR3 length: 15 residues. CDR1 and CDR2 from the germline V gene are MNHEY and SVGAGI. V was trimmed by 4 bases and J by 1 base, leaving 10 bases between them. Here the CDR3 reads CASSSGAGNTGELFF. Here the CDR3 DNA reads TGTGCCAGCAGTTCAGGGGCTGGGAACACCGGGGAGCTGTTTTTT.

The chain uses TRBV19 and TRBJ1-1, with D unresolved. Trimming stripped 5 bases from V and 5 bases from J, with 12 bases between. The CDR3 covers 13 residues. Germline lookup yields CDR1 LNHDA and CDR2 SQIVND (reference sequence). The DNA of the CDR3 is TGTGCCAGTAGTTCTTCGGGTTGGACTGAAGCTTTCTTT. This gives the protein CASSSSGWTEAFF. Drawing the rest from reference TRBV19 and TRBJ1-1, the complete variable domain is DGGITQSPKYLFRKEGQNVTLSCEQNLNHDAMYWYRQDPGQGLRLIYYSQIVNDFQKGDIAEGYSVSREKKESFPLTVTSAQKNPTAFYLCASSSSGWTEAFFGQGTRLTVV.

In its sample, this clonotype was seen many times. The CDR3 coding sequence is TGTGCCACCCGTCTGGGGACGAAAGAGACCCAGTACTTC. Its protein is CATRLGTKETQYF. The J gene is TRBJ2-5, the V gene TRBV10-3, with D perhaps TRBD1 or TRBD2 (5 bases each). The germline V gene encodes CDR1 ENHRY and CDR2 SYGVKD. The germline V and J ends were trimmed by 10 bases and 3 bases, with 15 bases remaining between them. This CDR3 has 13 residues.

This clonotype was recorded many times. V usage is TRBV19 and J usage is TRBJ1-5; no reliable D call. This CDR3 region has 13 residues. V shed 5 bases and J shed 0 bases, with 5 bases lying between them. Looked up from germline, CDR1 is LNHDA and CDR2 is SQIVND (reference sequence). The CDR3 loop is CASSENSNQPQHF. As DNA, the CDR3 is TGTGCCAGTAGTGAGAATAGCAATCAGCCCCAGCATTTT.

This clonotype was counted between two and nine times. V is TRBV12-3 or TRBV12-4 and J is TRBJ1-5; weak D call: TRBD1 (6 bases). The ends were cut back, 5 bases at V and 11 bases at J, with 22 bases in the middle. The CDR3 contains 15 residues. CDR3 amino acids: CASSNTGTLGRSQHF. The CDR3 DNA reads TGTGCCAGCAGTAATACCGGGACATTAGGGCGATCCCAGCATTTT.

There are many counts of this clonotype. A much larger clone differs by one base, so this may be a read error. The rearrangement joins TRBV7-2 to TRBJ1-1; weak D call: TRBD1 (5 bases). Trimming removed 4 bases from V and 1 base from J, with 10 bases in between. Germline V lookup: CDR1 SGHTA, CDR2 FQGNSA. This CDR3 contains 14 residues. The CDR3 reads CASSSGRANTEAFF. As DNA, the CDR3 is TGTGCCAGCAGCTCGGGACGGGCGAACACTGAAGCTTTCTTT.

This clonotype was observed once. The chain is built from TRBV6-6 and TRBJ2-7; D might be TRBD1 (5 bases). The CDR3 length is 14 residues. Per germline, CDR1 MNHNY and CDR2 SVGAGI (reference sequence). The V and J ends lost 4 bases and 0 bases respectively, with 10 bases between them. The CDR3 loop reads CASSWADNSYEQYV. The CDR3 region has the DNA TGTGCCAGCAGTTGGGCGGACAACTCCTACGAGCAGTACGTC.

This clonotype was seen ten or more times. The chain is built from TRBV7-6 and TRBJ2-5, with D uncertain. This CDR3 has 14 residues. CDR1 SGHVS and CDR2 FNYEAQ come from the germline V gene. Trimming pared 4 bases from V and 0 bases from J, leaving 9 bases between. CDR3 DNA sequence: TGTGCCAGCAGCTCCATGGGTAACCAAGAGACCCAGTACTTC. Residues: CASSSMGNQETQYF.

This rearrangement joins TRBV29-1 to TRBJ2-6, with TRBD1 matching 7 bases. Germline CDR1 SQVTM, CDR2 ANQGSEA. The CDR3 has 17 amino acids. V was pared by 2 bases and J by 0 bases, with 7 bases of the junction left unmatched. Here the CDR3 DNA reads TGCAGCGTTGAATACCAGTCAGGGGGCTCTGGGGCCAACGTCCTGACTTTC. It specifies CSVEYQSGGSGANVLTF.